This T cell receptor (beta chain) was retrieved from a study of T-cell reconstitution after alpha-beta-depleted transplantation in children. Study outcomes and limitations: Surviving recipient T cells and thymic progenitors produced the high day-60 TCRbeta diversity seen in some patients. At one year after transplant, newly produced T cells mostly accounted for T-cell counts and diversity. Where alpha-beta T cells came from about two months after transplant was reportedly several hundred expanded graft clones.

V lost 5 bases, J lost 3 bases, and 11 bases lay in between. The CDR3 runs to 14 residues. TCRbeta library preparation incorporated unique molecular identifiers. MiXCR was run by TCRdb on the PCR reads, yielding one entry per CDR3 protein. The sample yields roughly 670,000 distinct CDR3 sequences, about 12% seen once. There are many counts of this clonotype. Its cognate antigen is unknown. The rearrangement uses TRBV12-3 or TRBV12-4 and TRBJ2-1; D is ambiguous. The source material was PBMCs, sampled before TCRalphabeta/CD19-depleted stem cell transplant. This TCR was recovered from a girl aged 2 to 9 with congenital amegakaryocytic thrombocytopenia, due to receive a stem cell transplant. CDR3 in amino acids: CASSLNGVYNEQFF. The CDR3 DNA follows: TGTGCCAGCAGTCTAAACGGAGTCTACAATGAGCAGTTCTTC.